The 17 T cell receptor beta chains reported below all come from one sample, sequenced in a study of CD8+ T cells in alopecia areata. cDNA prepared by RNA extraction and subsequent reverse transcription served as the template for sequencing. TCRdb's copy holds only in-frame clones and misses some; the assay was immunoSEQ multiplex PCR. The data contain approximately 4,500 clones, about 60% of them seen just once; the ten biggest clones take up approximately 10%. The treatment: oral pan-JAK inhibitor, 5-10 mg twice daily. Researchers took lesional scalp punch biopsies and peripheral blood from people who were alopecia areata patients. The sequencing used skin, collected at week 4, from a patient treated with tofacitinib. The origin of the receptors is a human donor with alopecia areata.

The chain uses TRBV7-8 and TRBJ2-1, with D maybe TRBD1 (6 bases). Germline V gene lookup returns CDR1 SGHVS and CDR2 FQNEAQ. V was shortened by 3 bases and J by 1 base, with 16 bases between the two germline ends. This CDR3 comprises 17 residues. Here the CDR3 DNA reads TGTGCCAGCAGCTTCACAGGGAGAGGAACGTCCTACAATGAGCAGTTCTTC. Translating gives CASSFTGRGTSYNEQFF.

The CDR3 DNA reads TGTGCCAGCAGCTATACAGGGGGCGAGCAGTACTTC. This sequence encodes CASSYTGGEQYF. The V and J genes are TRBV7-9 and TRBJ2-7, with 8 bases matching TRBD1. V trimming: 4 bases; J trimming: 6 bases; junction bases outside the gene matches: 2. In germline, CDR1 is SEHNR, CDR2 FQNEAQ (reference sequence). This CDR3 region has 12 residues.

This clone came up a few times. The gene calls are TRBV29-1 and TRBJ2-3; 8 bases line up with TRBD2. The ends lost 4 bases at V and 1 base at J; junction bases unmatched: 16. CDR3 length equals 18 residues. CDR1 and CDR2 (germline): SQVTM, ANQGSEA. The CDR3 protein is CSVVARGGLQRGTDTQYF. The CDR3 bases are TGCAGCGTTGTCGCCCGGGGGGGTCTTCAGCGGGGCACAGATACGCAGTATTTT.

The CDR3 region is CASSQGQELAGESYEQYF. In DNA form, the CDR3 reads TGCGCCAGCAGCCAAGGTCAGGAACTAGCGGGAGAATCCTACGAGCAGTACTTC. The V and J genes are TRBV4-1 and TRBJ2-7, with 11 nucleotides matching TRBD2. Trimming at V came to 1 base and at J to 1 base, leaving 9 bases not matched to a gene. The germline CDR1 and CDR2 sequences are MGHRA and YSYEKL. This CDR3 spans 18 amino acids.

The CDR3 reads CASSDLGRLSSYNEQFF. The CDR3 bases are TGTGCCAGCAGTGATTTAGGACGGTTGAGCTCCTACAATGAGCAGTTCTTC. The chain links TRBV6-1 to TRBJ2-1; no clear D. From germline, CDR1 is MNHNS and CDR2 SASEGT. Trimming took off 3 bases at V and 0 bases at J, with 15 bases between the two ends. The CDR3 runs 17 residues.

V gene TRBV7-2 combines with J gene TRBJ2-1; D perhaps matches TRBD2 (5 bases). In germline, CDR1 is SGHTA, CDR2 FQGNSA. The ends were cut back, 7 bases at V and 0 bases at J, with 16 bases in the middle. The CDR3 totals 16 residues. The CDR3 here is CASTSFIGSSYNEQFF. For the CDR3, the DNA is TGTGCCAGCACCTCCTTCATAGGGAGCTCCTACAATGAGCAGTTCTTC.

The CDR3 is CASIIAGDTDTQYF. DNA of the CDR3: TGTGCCAGCATCATAGCGGGAGACACAGATACGCAGTATTTT. The chain uses TRBV2 and TRBJ2-3; 9 bases are a match to TRBD2. Germline-derived CDR1 and CDR2 are SNHLY and FYNNEI. This CDR3 region has 14 residues. Losses at the gene ends were 7 bases for V and 2 bases for J; bases not matched to a gene: 4.

The chain has TRBV4-2 and TRBJ2-7; the match to TRBD2 covers 8 bases. From germline, CDR1 is LGHNA and CDR2 YNFKEQ. The CDR3 contains 16 residues. The V segment lost 2 bases and the J segment 3 bases; nucleotides outside the gene matches: 9. The CDR3 loop reads CASSQYTREGVYEQYF. The CDR3 DNA sequence: TGTGCCAGCAGCCAATACACCCGGGAGGGCGTCTACGAGCAGTACTTC.

The chain is built from TRBV6-5 and TRBJ2-5, with D tentatively TRBD2 (5 bases). The end of the DNA fits TRBJ2-7 better, so the J call may be wrong. CDR1 is MNHEY, CDR2 SVGAGI, per germline. CDR3 length: 14 residues. CDR3 nucleotide sequence: TGTGCCAGCAGTTACGAGCGGCCGCCCTACGAGCAGTACTTC. It translates to CASSYERPPYEQYF.

This clone came up a few times. CDR3 DNA: TGTGCCACCAGCAGAGGCCCGGGACAGGGGATAGTCGGGGAGCTGTTTTTT. It encodes CATSRGPGQGIVGELFF. The chain links TRBV15 to TRBJ2-2, with 10 bases identical to TRBD1. Germline V gene lookup returns CDR1 LNHNV and CDR2 YYDKDF (reference sequence). V shed 1 base, J shed 7 bases, and the junction held 9 bases outside the gene matches. The CDR3 spans 17 residues.

The V call is TRBV7-3, the J call TRBJ2-1, with TRBD2 matching over 10 bases. CDR1 is SGHTA, CDR2 FQGTGA, per germline. The CDR3 is made up of 16 amino acids. V lost 1 base to trimming and J lost 9 bases; unmatched junction nucleotides: 9. The DNA for the CDR3 is TGTGCCAGCAGCTTAAAGGCGGGACTAGCGTTGGGTGAGCAGTTCTTC. Its protein product is CASSLKAGLALGEQFF.

The genes are TRBV9 and TRBJ2-3, with a weak D call TRBD2 (6 bases). Trimming left V 3 bases short and J 2 bases short, with 19 bases between. Germline V gives CDR1 SGDLS, CDR2 YYNGEE. The CDR3 extends over 17 amino acids. The CDR3 coding sequence is TGTGCCAGCAGCGAGGGCCCCGGGACTGCCCCCACAGATACGCAGTATTTT. Protein sequence: CASSEGPGTAPTDTQYF.

V and J are TRBV5-4 and TRBJ2-1; maybe TRBD2 (6 bases). Trimming pared 0 bases from V and 12 bases from J, leaving 13 bases between. In germline, CDR1 is SGHNT, CDR2 YYREEE (reference sequence). The CDR3 contains 13 residues. In DNA form, the CDR3 reads TGTGCCAGCAGCTTGGATCCCGGGGGAGGGCAGTTCTTC. Its translation: CASSLDPGGGQFF. The full variable domain, with the rest looked up from reference TRBV5-4 and TRBJ2-1, is ETGVTQSPTHLIKTRGQQVTLRCSSQSGHNTVSWYQQALGQGPQFIFQYYREEENGRGNFPPRFSGLQFPNYSSELNVNALELDDSALYLCASSLDPGGGQFFGPGTRLTVL.

This clone was counted a single time. This chain links TRBV11-2 with TRBJ2-2; 7 nucleotides agree with TRBD2. The length of the CDR3 is 17 residues. Germline CDR1 and CDR2: SGHAT and FQNNGV. The V and J ends lost 2 bases and 5 bases, in that order; junction bases with no gene match: 11. Here the CDR3 DNA reads TGTGCCAGCAGCTTAAGGGCGGGCGGGAGCAAAACCGGGGAGCTGTTTTTT. Translated, it gives CASSLRAGGSKTGELFF.

J is TRBJ2-5 and V is TRBV6-9; 7 bases align to TRBD1. The J call may not be correct, given that the DNA end is closer to TRBJ2-7. The germline gives CDR1 MNHGY, CDR2 SVAAGI. This CDR3 has 12 amino acids. DNA for the CDR3: TGTGCCAGCACCTCTACAGGGGCCGAGCAGTACTTC. Residues: CASTSTGAEQYF.

This clone was seen a handful of times. This rearrangement joins TRBV11-2 to TRBJ2-5; D is perhaps TRBD1 (6 bases). V was shortened by 3 bases and J by 2 bases, with 10 bases between the two germline ends. The germline V gene encodes CDR1 SGHAT and CDR2 FQNNGV. This CDR3 is built from 14 residues. The CDR3 DNA reads as TGTGCCAGCAGCTTCACGACAGGACAAGAGACCCAGTACTTC. It translates to CASSFTTGQETQYF. The entire variable domain, with the rest obtained from reference TRBV11-2 and TRBJ2-5, is as follows: EAGVAQSPRYKIIEKRQSVAFWCNPISGHATLYWYQQILGQGPKLLIQFQNNGVVDDSQLPKDRFSAERLKGVDSTLKIQPAKLEDSAVYLCASSFTTGQETQYFGPGTRLLVL.

This sequence joins TRBV9 and TRBJ1-1, with TRBD1 as a possible D gene (5 bases). The CDR3 extends over 16 amino acids. V lost 4 bases, J lost 1 base, and 17 bases lay in between. Germline values: CDR1 SGDLS, CDR2 YYNGEE. This CDR3 is CASSPRDGRRNTEAFF. The CDR3 coding sequence is TGTGCCAGCAGCCCCCGGGACGGGCGAAGGAACACTGAAGCTTTCTTT.